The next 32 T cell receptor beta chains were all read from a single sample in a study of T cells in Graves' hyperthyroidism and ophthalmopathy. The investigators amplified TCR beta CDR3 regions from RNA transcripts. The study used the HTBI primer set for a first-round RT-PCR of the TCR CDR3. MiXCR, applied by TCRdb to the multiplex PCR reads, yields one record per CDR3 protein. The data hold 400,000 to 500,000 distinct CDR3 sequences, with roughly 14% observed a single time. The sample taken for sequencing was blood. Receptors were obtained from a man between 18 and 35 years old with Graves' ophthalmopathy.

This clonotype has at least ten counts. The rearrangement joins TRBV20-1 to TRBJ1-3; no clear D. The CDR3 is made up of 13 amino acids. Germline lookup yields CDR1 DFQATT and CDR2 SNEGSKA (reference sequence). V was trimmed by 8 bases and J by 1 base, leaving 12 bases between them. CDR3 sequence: CSPMGSSGNTIYF. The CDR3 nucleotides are TGCAGTCCCATGGGCAGTTCTGGAAACACCATATATTTT.

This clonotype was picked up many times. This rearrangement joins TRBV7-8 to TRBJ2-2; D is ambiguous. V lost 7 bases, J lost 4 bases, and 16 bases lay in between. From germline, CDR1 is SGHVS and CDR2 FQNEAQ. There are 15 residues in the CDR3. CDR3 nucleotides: TGTGCCAGCACCAGCTTGCCGGCGAGCACCGGGGAGCTGTTTTTT. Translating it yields CASTSLPASTGELFF.

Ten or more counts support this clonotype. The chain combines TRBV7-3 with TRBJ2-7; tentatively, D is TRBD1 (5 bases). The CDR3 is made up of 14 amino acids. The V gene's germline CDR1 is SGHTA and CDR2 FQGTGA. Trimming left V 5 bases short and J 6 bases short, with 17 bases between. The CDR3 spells CASSPRSGAVEQYF. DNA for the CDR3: TGTGCCAGCAGCCCGAGGAGTGGGGCCGTCGAGCAGTACTTC.

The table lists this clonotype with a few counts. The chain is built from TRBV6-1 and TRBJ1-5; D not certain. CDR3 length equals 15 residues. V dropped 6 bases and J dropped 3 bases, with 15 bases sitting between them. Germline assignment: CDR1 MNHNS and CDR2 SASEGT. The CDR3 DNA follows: TGTGCCAGCAGAAGATTGGCGGGAATCAATCAGCCCCAGCATTTT. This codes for CASRRLAGINQPQHF.

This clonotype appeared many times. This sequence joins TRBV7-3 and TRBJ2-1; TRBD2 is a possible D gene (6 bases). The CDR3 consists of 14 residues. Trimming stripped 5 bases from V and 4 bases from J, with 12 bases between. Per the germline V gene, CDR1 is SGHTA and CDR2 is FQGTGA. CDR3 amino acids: CASSPGTLYNEQFF. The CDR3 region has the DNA TGTGCCAGCAGCCCCGGGACTCTTTACAATGAGCAGTTCTTC.

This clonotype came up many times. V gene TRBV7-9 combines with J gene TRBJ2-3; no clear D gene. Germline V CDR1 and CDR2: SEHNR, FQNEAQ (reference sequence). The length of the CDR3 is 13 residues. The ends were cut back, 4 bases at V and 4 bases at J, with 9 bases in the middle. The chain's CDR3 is CASSWSSADTQYF. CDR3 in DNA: TGTGCCAGCAGCTGGTCATCGGCAGATACGCAGTATTTT.

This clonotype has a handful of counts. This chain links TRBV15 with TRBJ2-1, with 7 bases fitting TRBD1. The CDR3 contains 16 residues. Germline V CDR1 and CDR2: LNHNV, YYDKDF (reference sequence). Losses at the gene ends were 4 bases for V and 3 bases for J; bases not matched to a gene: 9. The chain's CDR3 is CATSTIQGMFYNEQFF. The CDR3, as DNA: TGTGCCACCAGCACAATACAGGGGATGTTCTACAATGAGCAGTTCTTC.

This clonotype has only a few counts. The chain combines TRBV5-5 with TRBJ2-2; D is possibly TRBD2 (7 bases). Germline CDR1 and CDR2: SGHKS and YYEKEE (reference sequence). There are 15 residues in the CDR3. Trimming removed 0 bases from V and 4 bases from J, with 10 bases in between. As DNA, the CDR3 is TGTGCCAGCAGCTTGGCCGGGGGGCGCACCGGGGAGCTGTTTTTT. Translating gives CASSLAGGRTGELFF.

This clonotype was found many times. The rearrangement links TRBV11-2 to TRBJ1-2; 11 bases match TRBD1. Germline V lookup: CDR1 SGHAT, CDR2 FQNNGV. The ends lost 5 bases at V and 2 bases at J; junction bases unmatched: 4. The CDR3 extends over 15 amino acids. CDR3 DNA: TGTGCCAGCAGCACGAGGACAGGGGGCAACTATGGCTACACCTTC. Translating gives CASSTRTGGNYGYTF.

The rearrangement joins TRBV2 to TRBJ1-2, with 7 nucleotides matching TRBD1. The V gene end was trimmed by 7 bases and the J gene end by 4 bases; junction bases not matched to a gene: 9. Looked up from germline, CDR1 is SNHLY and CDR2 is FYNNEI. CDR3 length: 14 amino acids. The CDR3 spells CASITGTAGYGYTF. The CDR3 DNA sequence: TGTGCCAGCATTACCGGGACAGCCGGCTATGGCTACACCTTC.

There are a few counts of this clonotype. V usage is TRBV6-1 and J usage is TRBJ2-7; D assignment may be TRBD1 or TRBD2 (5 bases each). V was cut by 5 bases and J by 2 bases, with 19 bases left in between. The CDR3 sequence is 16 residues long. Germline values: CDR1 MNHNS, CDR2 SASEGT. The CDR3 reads CASSSADRDGTYEQYF. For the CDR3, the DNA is TGTGCCAGCAGTTCAGCCGACCGGGACGGCACCTACGAGCAGTACTTC.

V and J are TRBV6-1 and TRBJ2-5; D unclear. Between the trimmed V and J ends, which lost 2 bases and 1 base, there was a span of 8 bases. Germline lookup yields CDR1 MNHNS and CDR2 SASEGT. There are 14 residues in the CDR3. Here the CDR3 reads CASSEYGPQETQYF. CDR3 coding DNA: TGTGCCAGCAGTGAATACGGGCCCCAAGAGACCCAGTACTTC.

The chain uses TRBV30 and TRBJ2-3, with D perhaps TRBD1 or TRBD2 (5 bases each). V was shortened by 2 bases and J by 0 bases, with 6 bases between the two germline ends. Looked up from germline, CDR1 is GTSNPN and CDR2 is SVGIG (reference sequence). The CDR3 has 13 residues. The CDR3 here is CAWSRDSTDTQYF. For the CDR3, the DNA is TGTGCCTGGAGTAGGGACAGCACAGATACGCAGTATTTT. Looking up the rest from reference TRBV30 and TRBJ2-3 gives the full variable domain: SQTIHQWPATLVQPVGSPLSLECTVEGTSNPNLYWYRQAAGRGLQLLFYSVGIGQISSEVPQNLSASRPQDRQFILSSKKLLLSDSGFYLCAWSRDSTDTQYFGPGTRLTVL.

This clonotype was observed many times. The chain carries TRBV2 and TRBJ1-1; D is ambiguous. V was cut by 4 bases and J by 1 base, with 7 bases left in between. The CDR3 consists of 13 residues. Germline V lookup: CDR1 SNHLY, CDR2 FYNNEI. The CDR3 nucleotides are TGTGCCAGCAGTGCAGGCCGGAACACTGAAGCTTTCTTT. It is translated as CASSAGRNTEAFF.

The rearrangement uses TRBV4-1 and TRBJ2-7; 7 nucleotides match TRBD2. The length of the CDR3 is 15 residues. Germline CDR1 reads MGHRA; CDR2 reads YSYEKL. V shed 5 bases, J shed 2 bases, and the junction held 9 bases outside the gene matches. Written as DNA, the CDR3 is TGCGCCAGCAGCTACGCTTTTAGCGGGCCCTACGAGCAGTACTTC. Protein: CASSYAFSGPYEQYF.

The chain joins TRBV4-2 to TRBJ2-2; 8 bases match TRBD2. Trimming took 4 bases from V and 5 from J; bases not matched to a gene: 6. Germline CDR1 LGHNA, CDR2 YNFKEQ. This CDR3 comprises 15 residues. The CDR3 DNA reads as TGTGCCAGCAGCCCAGGACTAGCTTGGACCGGGGAGCTGTTTTTT. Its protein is CASSPGLAWTGELFF.

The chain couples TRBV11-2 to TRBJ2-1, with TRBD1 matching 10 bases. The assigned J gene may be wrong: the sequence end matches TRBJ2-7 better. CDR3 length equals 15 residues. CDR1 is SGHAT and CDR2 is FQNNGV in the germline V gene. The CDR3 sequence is CASSPGTGDYNEQYF. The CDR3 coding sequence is TGTGCCAGCTCCCCCGGGACAGGGGACTACAATGAGCAGTACTTC.

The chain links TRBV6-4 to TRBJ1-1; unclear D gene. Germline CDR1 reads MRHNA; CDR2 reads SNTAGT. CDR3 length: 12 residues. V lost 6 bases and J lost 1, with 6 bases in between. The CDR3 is CASRAGNTEAFF. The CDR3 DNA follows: TGTGCCAGCAGGGCCGGGAACACTGAAGCTTTCTTT.

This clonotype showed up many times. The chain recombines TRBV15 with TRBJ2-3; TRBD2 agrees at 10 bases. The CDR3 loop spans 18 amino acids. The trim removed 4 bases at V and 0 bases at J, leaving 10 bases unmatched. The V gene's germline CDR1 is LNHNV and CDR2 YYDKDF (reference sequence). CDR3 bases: TGTGCCACCAGCATAGGGGAGTGGACTAGCGGAAGCACAGATACGCAGTATTTT. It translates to CATSIGEWTSGSTDTQYF.

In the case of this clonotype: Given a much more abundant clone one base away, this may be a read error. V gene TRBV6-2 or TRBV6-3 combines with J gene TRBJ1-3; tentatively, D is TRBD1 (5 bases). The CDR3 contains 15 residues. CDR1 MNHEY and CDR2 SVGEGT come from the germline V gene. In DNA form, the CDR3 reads TGTGCCAGCCGTTACGGGACCCTCTCTGGAAACACCATATATTTT. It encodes CASRYGTLSGNTIYF.

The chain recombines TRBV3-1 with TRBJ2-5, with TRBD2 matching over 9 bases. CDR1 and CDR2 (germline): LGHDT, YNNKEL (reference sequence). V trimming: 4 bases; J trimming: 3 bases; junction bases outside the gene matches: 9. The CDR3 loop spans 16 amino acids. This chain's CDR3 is CASSPLAGSGEETQYF. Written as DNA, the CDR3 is TGTGCCAGCAGCCCCCTAGCGGGGAGTGGGGAAGAGACCCAGTACTTC.

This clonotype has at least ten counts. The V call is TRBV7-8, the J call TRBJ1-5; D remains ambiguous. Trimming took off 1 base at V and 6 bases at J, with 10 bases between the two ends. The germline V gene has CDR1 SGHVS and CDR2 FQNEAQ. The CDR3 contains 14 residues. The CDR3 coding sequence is TGTGCCAGCAGCTTAGGGGGAGAGGGTCAGCCCCAGCATTTT. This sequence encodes CASSLGGEGQPQHF.

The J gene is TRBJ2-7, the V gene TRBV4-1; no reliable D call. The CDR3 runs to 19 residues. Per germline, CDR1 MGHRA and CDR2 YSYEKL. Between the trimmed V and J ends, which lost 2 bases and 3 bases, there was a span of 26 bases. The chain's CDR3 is CASSQNPLRRQVGDYEQYF. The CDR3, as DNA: TGCGCCAGCAGCCAAAACCCCCTTCGTCGGCAGGTTGGGGACTACGAGCAGTACTTC.

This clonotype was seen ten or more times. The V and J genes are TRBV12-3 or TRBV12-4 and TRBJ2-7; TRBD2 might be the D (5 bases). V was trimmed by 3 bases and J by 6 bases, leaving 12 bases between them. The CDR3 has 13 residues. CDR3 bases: TGTGCCAGCAGTTTTGGGCGGGCGGCCGAGCAGTACTTC. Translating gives CASSFGRAAEQYF.

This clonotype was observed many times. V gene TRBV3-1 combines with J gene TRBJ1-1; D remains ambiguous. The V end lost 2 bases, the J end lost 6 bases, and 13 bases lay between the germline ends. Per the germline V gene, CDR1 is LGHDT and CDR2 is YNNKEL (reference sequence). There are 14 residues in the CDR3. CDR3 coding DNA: TGTGCCAGCAGCCAAAGACCCGGGCCCGCTGAAGCTTTCTTT. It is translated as CASSQRPGPAEAFF.

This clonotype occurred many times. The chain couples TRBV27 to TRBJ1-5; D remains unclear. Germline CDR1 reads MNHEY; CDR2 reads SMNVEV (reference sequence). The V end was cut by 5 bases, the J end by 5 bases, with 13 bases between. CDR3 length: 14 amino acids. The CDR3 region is CASSPPRMDQPQHF. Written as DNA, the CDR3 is TGTGCCAGCAGTCCACCACGGATGGATCAGCCCCAGCATTTT.

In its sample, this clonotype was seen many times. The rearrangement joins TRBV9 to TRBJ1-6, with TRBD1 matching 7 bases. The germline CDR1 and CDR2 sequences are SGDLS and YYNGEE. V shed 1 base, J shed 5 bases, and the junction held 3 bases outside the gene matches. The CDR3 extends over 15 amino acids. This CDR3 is CASSVSGTDNSPLHF. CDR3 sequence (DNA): TGTGCCAGCAGCGTAAGCGGGACAGATAATTCACCCCTCCACTTT.

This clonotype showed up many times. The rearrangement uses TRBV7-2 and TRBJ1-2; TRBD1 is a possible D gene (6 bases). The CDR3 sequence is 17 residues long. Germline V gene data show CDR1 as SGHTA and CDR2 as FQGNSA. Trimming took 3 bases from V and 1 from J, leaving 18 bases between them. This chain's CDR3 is CASSFHWGAQFNYGYTF. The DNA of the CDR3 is TGTGCCAGCAGCTTCCATTGGGGGGCACAATTTAACTATGGCTACACCTTC.

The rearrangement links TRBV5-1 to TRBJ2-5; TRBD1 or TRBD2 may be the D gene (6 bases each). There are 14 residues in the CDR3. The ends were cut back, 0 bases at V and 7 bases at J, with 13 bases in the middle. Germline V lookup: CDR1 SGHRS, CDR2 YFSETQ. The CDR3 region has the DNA TGCGCCAGCAGCTTGGATCCGGGGGCTGGGACCCAGTACTTC. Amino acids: CASSLDPGAGTQYF.

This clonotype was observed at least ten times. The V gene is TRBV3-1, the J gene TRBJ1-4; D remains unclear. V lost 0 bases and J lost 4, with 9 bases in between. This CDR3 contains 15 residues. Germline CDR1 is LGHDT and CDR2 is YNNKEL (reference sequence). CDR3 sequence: CASSQEEGLNEKLFF. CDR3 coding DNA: TGTGCCAGCAGCCAAGAAGAAGGCCTTAATGAAAAACTGTTTTTT.

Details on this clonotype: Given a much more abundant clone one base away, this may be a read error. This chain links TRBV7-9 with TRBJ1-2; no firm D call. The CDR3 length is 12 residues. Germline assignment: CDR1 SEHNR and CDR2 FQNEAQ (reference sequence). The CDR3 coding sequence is TGCGTAAGGGCACCGACTAACTGTGGCTACACCTTC. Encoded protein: CVRAPTNCGYTF.

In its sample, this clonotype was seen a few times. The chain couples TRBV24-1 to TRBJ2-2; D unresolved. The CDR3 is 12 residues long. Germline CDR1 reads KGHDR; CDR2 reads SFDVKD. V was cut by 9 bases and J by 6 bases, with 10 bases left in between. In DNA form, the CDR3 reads TGTGCCACCGCCAGGTTCCCCGGGGAGCTGTTTTTT. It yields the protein CATARFPGELFF.